This T cell receptor (beta chain) was sequenced during a study of blood T cells in healthy people across ages. Background on the study: For every two T cells, template switching captured about one barcoded beta molecule.

Comments on this clonotype: Its antigen is currently unknown.

The use of a sample-barcoded 5' primer and a J-beta primer mix characterized a second PCR of roughly 6 to 12 cycles. Every single cDNA molecule received a tag from a template-switch adaptor with 12 random nucleotides. TCRdb fed the 5' RACE reads into MiXCR, producing one record per CDR3 protein. Here the sample spans hundreds of thousands of distinct CDR3 sequences, around 42% being singletons. Whole-study results and caveats: Age brought a roughly linear fall in TCR beta diversity measured per million T cells.

Total RNA extracted from each sample amounted to at least 6 micrograms. The receptor's source is a man aged 55 to 70 in good health. The source material was blood.

CDR3 DNA sequence: TGTGCCAGCAGCCCCAGCCGGCGGGTGGATCGAGAGCAGTACTTC. Encoded protein: CASSPSRRVDREQYF. The rearrangement links TRBV3-1 to TRBJ2-7; tentatively, D is TRBD2 (5 bases). V gave up 4 bases and J gave up 7 bases, with 20 bases separating them. Germline V gene data show CDR1 as LGHDT and CDR2 as YNNKEL (reference sequence). CDR3 length equals 15 residues.